This T cell receptor (beta chain) was sequenced in a study of blood T cell repertoires in COVID-19 (dated by TCRdb to the early 2020s). For the study in its entirety: The collaborator samples originated in the United States, Italy and Spain and spanned the acute and convalescent phases of COVID-19. Deeply sampled blood TCRbeta repertoires from subjects exposed to, actively infected with, or recovered from COVID-19 were included in the dataset. The repertoires were released in a freely available public database intended as a resource for research on the immune response to SARS-CoV-2. HLA class I and class II types, where available, came from metadata supplied by the sample provider rather than from assay-based typing. Nearly every sample came with metadata listing a de-identified subject ID, COVID-19 status, age in years and sex. The samples were drawn from the first 160 participants of the ongoing ImmuneRACE study and from 950 to 1,500 subjects provided by 6 global collaborators. The prospective study material was composed of cDNA or gDNA derived from T cells, B-cell-depleted T cells, or PBMCs.

TCRbeta CDR3 regions were amplified from genomic DNA using the immunoSEQ Assay, a bias-controlled multiplex PCR. The published analysis was carried out like this. Within the assay, amplification of reference gene primers was used to estimate how many nucleated cells each sample contained. To quantify the absolute abundance of each unique TCRbeta CDR3 rearrangement, sequence reads were collapsed and filtered. Productive Simpson clonality was computed per sample as the square root of Simpson's diversity index over productive rearrangements. The table was pulled from immuneACCESS by TCRdb, which kept in-frame rearrangements only. Such tables lose some clones; where checked, under half of the loss comes from unresolved V genes, and the rest has no known cause. The V and J calls and clone size were taken over from that table, and D and trimming were inferred from the DNA. The sample table records some 300,000 clones; over 85% of these occur just once. The ten largest clones capture under 3.5% of the sample.

Participants in the prospective study were aged about 18 to 100 years, lived in about two dozen United States geographic areas, and enrolled through a virtual design. In the prospective study, cohorts were assigned on the basis of participant-reported clinical history obtained from a screening survey and a study questionnaire. Exposed participants had been in contact, within 2 weeks of entering the study, with a person who had a PCR-confirmed or clinician-diagnosed case of COVID-19. In the prospective study, mobile phlebotomists collected whole blood, serum and a nasopharyngeal or oropharyngeal swab from each participant. Over a roughly two-month period, participants in the prospective study had the option of providing additional blood draws and questionnaires. Blood samples from the prospective study were shipped frozen or at room temperature prior to DNA extraction. The study at large found these results: How much clinical and demographic metadata was included differed by source and by participant, and the metadata was provided uncurated.

According to the germline V gene, CDR1 reads MGHDK and CDR2 reads SYGVNS. V sheds 3 bases and J sheds 3 bases, leaving 14 bases between their ends. The CDR3 holds 15 amino acids from the cysteine to the phenylalanine. This entry keeps only the CDR3 DNA: 45 bases, framed from base 1. With regard to this clone: Its antigen has not been determined. Base qualities were left out, and no much larger clone turns up one base away.

The V and J segments used are TRBV25-1 and TRBJ1-2; perhaps TRBD1 is the D gene, with 6 bases matching. The receptor comes from a woman aged 50 to 60 who had been exposed to COVID-19. The specimen was PBMCs or T cells enriched from blood (not recorded which). CDR3 reads: CASSDPHTGYYGYTF. The nucleotide sequence is TGTGCCAGCAGTGATCCCCACACAGGGTACTATGGCTACACCTTC.